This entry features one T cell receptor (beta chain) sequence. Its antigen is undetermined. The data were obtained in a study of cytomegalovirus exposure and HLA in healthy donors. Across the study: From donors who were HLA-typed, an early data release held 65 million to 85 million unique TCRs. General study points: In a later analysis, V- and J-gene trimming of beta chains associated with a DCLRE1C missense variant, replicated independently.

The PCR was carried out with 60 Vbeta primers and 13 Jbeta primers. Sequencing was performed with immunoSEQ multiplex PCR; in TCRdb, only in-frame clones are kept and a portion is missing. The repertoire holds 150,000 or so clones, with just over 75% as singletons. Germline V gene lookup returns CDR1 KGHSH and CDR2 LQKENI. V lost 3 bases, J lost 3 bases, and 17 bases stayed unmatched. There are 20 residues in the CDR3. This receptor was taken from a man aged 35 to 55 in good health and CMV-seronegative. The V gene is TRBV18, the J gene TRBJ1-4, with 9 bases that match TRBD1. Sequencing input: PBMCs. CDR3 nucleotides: TGTGCCAGCTCACCTACCTTCACCTTAACAGGGGGCGAGTCTAATGAAAAACTGTTTTTT. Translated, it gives CASSPTFTLTGGESNEKLFF. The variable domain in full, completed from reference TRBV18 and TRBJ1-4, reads NAGVMQNPRHLVRRRGQEARLRCSPMKGHSHVYWYRQLPEEGLKFMVYLQKENIIDESGMPKERFSAEFPKEGPSILRIQQVVRGDSAAYFCASSPTFTLTGGESNEKLFFGSGTQLSVL.